Following are 18 T cell receptor beta chains from one sample sequenced in a study of Ad26.COV2.S vaccination and SARS-CoV-2 variants (dated by TCRdb to the early 2020s). Interpreted using the paper, the treatment or condition label stands for: some 20 received Ad26.COV2.S at low or high dose, single or two shots; a few received placebo; per-sample allocation not given. Repertoires of vaccine and placebo recipients were sequenced from samples collected on day 63 after the first injection. The protocol used for the library was the immunoSEQ multiplex PCR assay. This immuneACCESS table, as held by TCRdb, lists in-frame sequences with V and J called but not all clones. Of the missing ones, under half trace to an unresolved V gene in checked studies; the others have no known cause. The sample has more than 400,000 clones on record, 92% of them singletons. The ten largest make up about 1.6% of the sample.

The sample consisted of peripheral blood, taken in a trial of Ad26.COV2.S vaccine versus placebo. The receptors were gathered from a person between 18 and 65 years old who received the Ad26.COV2.S COVID-19 vaccine or a placebo.

The chain joins TRBV7-2 to TRBJ1-2; D is unclear. Trimming took off 5 bases at V and 8 bases at J, with 15 bases between the two ends. Germline loops: CDR1 SGHTA, CDR2 FQGNSA. The CDR3 is 13 residues long. DNA of the CDR3: TGTGCCAGCAGCCAAGACGGGGAGGGAGGCTACACCTTC. Protein sequence: CASSQDGEGGYTF.

The chain employs TRBV7-4 and TRBJ2-3; 10 nucleotides match TRBD2. This CDR3 comprises 16 residues. J lost 5 bases, V lost 1 base, and 6 bases had no gene match. CDR1 is SGHVT and CDR2 is SQSDAQ in the germline V gene. CDR3 in amino acids: CASSLGQRGGKDTQYF. CDR3 nucleotide sequence: TGTGCCAGCAGCTTAGGTCAGCGGGGGGGTAAAGATACGCAGTATTTT.

CDR3 in DNA: TGCGCCAGCAGCCGGTCGACAGGGGCGAACACTGAAGCTTTCTTT. This translates into CASSRSTGANTEAFF. J is TRBJ1-1 and V is TRBV4-1; 8 nucleotides match TRBD1. Trimming took 4 bases from V and 1 from J; bases not matched to a gene: 5. The CDR3 sequence is 15 residues long. Germline-derived CDR1 and CDR2 are MGHRA and YSYEKL.

The chain couples TRBV7-2 to TRBJ2-7, with no clear D. This CDR3 is built from 17 residues. Trimming shortened V by 1 base and J by 4 bases, and 20 bases separated the two germline ends. Germline V gene lookup returns CDR1 SGHTA and CDR2 FQGNSA. CDR3 DNA sequence: TGTGCCAGCAGCTTAGAACCAACTAACCAACTTAATTACGAGCAGTACTTC. It codes for CASSLEPTNQLNYEQYF.

The chain combines TRBV6-6 with TRBJ1-6, with TRBD1 matching 8 bases. With V trimmed by 4 bases and J by 10 bases, 9 bases remained unmatched. The CDR3 has 15 residues. Germline lookup yields CDR1 MNHNY and CDR2 SVGAGI (reference sequence). CDR3 sequence (DNA): TGTGCCAGCAGTTCACAGGGGGTCCGGGGGTCACCCCTCCACTTT. Translated, it gives CASSSQGVRGSPLHF.

The chain combines TRBV27 with TRBJ2-1, with TRBD2 matching over 9 bases. Germline V lookup: CDR1 MNHEY, CDR2 SMNVEV (reference sequence). The CDR3 loop spans 12 amino acids. The J segment lost 7 bases and the V segment lost 11 bases, leaving 6 bases of the junction unmatched. The CDR3 DNA reads as TGTGCCTCGGGACTAGCCTGGAATGAGCAGTTCTTC. Its translation: CASGLAWNEQFF.

This clone was found once. The chain employs TRBV7-2 and TRBJ1-2; no definite D call. This CDR3 is built from 14 residues. CDR1 and CDR2 from the germline V gene are SGHTA and FQGNSA. Deletions cut 5 bases from V and 7 bases from J, with 17 bases between. CDR3 DNA: TGTGCCAGCAGCCCCGAAGGAGCGCCGGGTGGCTACACCTTC. It translates to CASSPEGAPGGYTF. Full variable domain (rest looked up from reference TRBV7-2 and TRBJ1-2): GAGVSQSPSNKVTEKGKDVELRCDPISGHTALYWYRQSLGQGLEFLIYFQGNSAPDKSGLPSDRFSAERTGGSVSTLTIQRTQQEDSAVYLCASSPEGAPGGYTFGSGTRLTVV.

The chain couples TRBV27 to TRBJ2-1; 11 bases line up with TRBD2. The CDR3 has 17 residues. The germline CDR1 and CDR2 sequences are MNHEY and SMNVEV (reference sequence). J lost 0 bases, V lost 7 bases, and 8 bases had no gene match. CDR3 sequence: CASTGLAGGSSYNEQFF. The DNA of the CDR3 is TGTGCCAGCACCGGGCTAGCGGGGGGTAGCTCCTACAATGAGCAGTTCTTC.

The chain uses TRBV5-6 and TRBJ1-2; maybe TRBD1 (6 bases). Germline V gene lookup returns CDR1 SGHDT and CDR2 YYEEEE. This CDR3 region has 14 residues. Trimming took 0 bases from V and 8 from J, leaving 14 bases between them. The CDR3 nucleotides read TGTGCCAGCAGCTTGGGCAGGGGAGCGCGAGGCTACACCTTC. It codes for CASSLGRGARGYTF.

V and J are TRBV18 and TRBJ2-2, with 10 bases identical to TRBD2. In germline, CDR1 is KGHSH, CDR2 LQKENI. J gave up 8 bases and V 3 bases, and 15 bases lay outside the gene matches. This CDR3 has 18 amino acids. CDR3 bases: TGTGCCAGCTCACCGTCCTCGAACCCCCGGACTAGCGGAGGGGAGCTGTTTTTT. It encodes CASSPSSNPRTSGGELFF. Full variable domain (missing parts from reference TRBV18 and TRBJ2-2): NAGVMQNPRHLVRRRGQEARLRCSPMKGHSHVYWYRQLPEEGLKFMVYLQKENIIDESGMPKERFSAEFPKEGPSILRIQQVVRGDSAAYFCASSPSSNPRTSGGELFFGEGSRLTVL.

The V call is TRBV6-6, the J call TRBJ2-7; D tentatively fits TRBD1 or TRBD2 (5 bases each). The germline gives CDR1 MNHNY, CDR2 SVGAGI (reference sequence). There are 14 residues in the CDR3. The V and J ends lost 6 bases and 6 bases respectively, with 18 bases between them. The CDR3 DNA follows: TGTGCCAGCAGACTACCGGGGCAGTGGGGCGAGCAGTACTTC. Translating gives CASRLPGQWGEQYF.

The rearrangement uses TRBV27 and TRBJ1-1; perhaps TRBD1 as D (6 bases). CDR3 size: 14 residues. The V end was cut by 0 bases, the J end by 5 bases, with 10 bases between. Germline CDR1 reads MNHEY; CDR2 reads SMNVEV (reference sequence). The CDR3 DNA reads as TGTGCCAGCAGTTTATCGGGGGCGAGGACTGAAGCTTTCTTT. Its protein product is CASSLSGARTEAFF.

The rearrangement uses TRBV6-2 or TRBV6-3 and TRBJ1-2, with 7 bases that match TRBD1. The V gene end was trimmed by 2 bases and the J gene end by 6 bases; junction bases not matched to a gene: 3. Germline CDR1 MNHEY, CDR2 SVGEGT. The CDR3 is 13 amino acids. This chain's CDR3 is CASSYDTGDGYTF. The CDR3 DNA reads TGTGCCAGCAGTTACGATACAGGGGATGGCTACACCTTC.

The rearrangement joins TRBV6-2 or TRBV6-3 to TRBJ1-2; D remains ambiguous. This CDR3 region has 13 residues. Germline lookup yields CDR1 MNHEY and CDR2 SVGEGT. V lost 2 bases to trimming and J lost 5 bases, with 9 bases between them. The CDR3 protein is CASSYGLGYGYTF. The CDR3 coding sequence is TGTGCCAGCAGTTACGGGCTGGGGTATGGCTACACCTTC.

This sequence joins TRBV27 and TRBJ2-2, with 9 bases that match TRBD1. In germline, CDR1 is MNHEY, CDR2 SMNVEV (reference sequence). The CDR3 spans 15 residues. Trimming cost V 5 bases and J 5 bases; bases outside gene matches: 6. The CDR3 spells CASSQDRGRTGELFF. CDR3 DNA: TGTGCCAGCAGTCAGGACAGGGGTAGGACCGGGGAGCTGTTTTTT.

As concerns this clone: The sample carries other DNA sequences with the same CDR3. The V gene is TRBV7-9, the J gene TRBJ1-6, with no clear D. CDR1 is SEHNR and CDR2 is FQNEAQ in the germline V gene (reference sequence). The CDR3 consists of 12 residues. V was trimmed by 3 bases and J by 10 bases, leaving 7 bases between them. The CDR3 sequence is CASSLGGSPLHF. CDR3 DNA sequence: TGTGCCAGCAGCTTGGGAGGATCACCCCTCCACTTT.

V usage is TRBV6-6 and J usage is TRBJ1-6; TRBD1 aligns across 8 bases. The CDR3 loop spans 12 amino acids. Germline trimming cut 11 bases from V and 10 bases from J; bases unmatched to any gene: 7. Germline loops: CDR1 MNHNY, CDR2 SVGAGI (reference sequence). The CDR3 loop is CAGQGARSPLHF. CDR3 bases: TGTGCCGGCCAGGGGGCAAGGTCACCCCTCCACTTT.

The rearrangement links TRBV19 to TRBJ1-2; no reliable D call. Germline-derived CDR1 and CDR2 are LNHDA and SQIVND (reference sequence). V gave up 2 bases and J gave up 4 bases, with 11 bases separating them. The CDR3 covers 14 residues. CDR3 nucleotide sequence: TGTGCCAGTAGTATATCGACCGGCCCCTATGGCTACACCTTC. Protein product: CASSISTGPYGYTF.